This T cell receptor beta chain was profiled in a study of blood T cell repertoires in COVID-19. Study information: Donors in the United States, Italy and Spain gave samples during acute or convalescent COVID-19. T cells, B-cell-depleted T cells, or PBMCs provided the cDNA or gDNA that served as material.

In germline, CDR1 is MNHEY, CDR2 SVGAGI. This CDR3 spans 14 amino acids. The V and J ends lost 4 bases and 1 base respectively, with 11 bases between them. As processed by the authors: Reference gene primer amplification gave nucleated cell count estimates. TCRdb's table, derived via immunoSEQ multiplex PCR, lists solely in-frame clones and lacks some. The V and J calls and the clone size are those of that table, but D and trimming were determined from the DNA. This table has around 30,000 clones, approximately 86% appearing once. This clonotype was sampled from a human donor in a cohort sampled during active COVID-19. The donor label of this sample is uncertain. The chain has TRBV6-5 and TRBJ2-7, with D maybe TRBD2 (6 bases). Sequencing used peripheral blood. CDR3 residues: CASSSFGTSYEQYF. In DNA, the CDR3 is TGTGCCAGCAGTTCCTTCGGGACTTCCTACGAGCAGTACTTC.